This is a list of T cell receptor beta chains from one sample in a study of blood T cell repertoires in COVID-19. Clones were sequenced by immunoSEQ multiplex PCR, and TCRdb holds only the in-frame ones, with some missing. Among under 250,000 clones listed, approximately 85% were seen once. Sequenced: PBMCs or T cells enriched from blood (not recorded which). The source is a woman aged 50 to 65 with acute COVID-19. CDR3s include the opening cysteine and the closing phenylalanine or tryptophan. A D gene is named only where the DNA matches it firmly. The size field is filled for only some rows; it gives once, few, many or a size class.

abundance,j_gene,v_gene,d_gene,CDR3aa,CDR3nt
once,TRBJ1-2,TRBV19,-,CASSSSGSNLYGYTF,TGTGCCAGTAGTTCGTCGGGATCCAATCTCTATGGCTACACCTTC
-,TRBJ2-5,TRBV11-2,TRBD1,CASSRGDRGQETQYF,TGTGCCAGCAGCCGCGGAGACAGGGGCCAAGAGACCCAGTACTTC
-,TRBJ1-3,TRBV5-4,-,CASSHNSGNTIYF,TGTGCCAGCAGCCACAACTCTGGAAACACCATATATTTT
-,TRBJ1-1,TRBV19,-,CATGQTINTEAFF,TGTGCCACTGGACAGACTATCAACACTGAAGCTTTCTTT
-,TRBJ1-2,TRBV10-3,-,CAIRTTYGYTF,TGTGCCATCAGGACAACGTATGGCTACACCTTC
-,TRBJ1-6,TRBV7-8,TRBD1,CASTFGVGTASNSPLHF,TGTGCCAGCACGTTTGGGGTTGGGACAGCGTCTAATTCACCCCTCCACTTT
few,TRBJ2-3,TRBV6-5,-,CASSLDSLSTDTQYF,TGTGCCAGCAGCCTAGACAGCTTGTCCACAGATACGCAGTATTTT
-,TRBJ1-1,TRBV5-4,-,CASSLGRRLPNTEAFF,TGTGCCAGCAGCTTAGGACGGAGACTACCGAACACTGAAGCTTTCTTT
-,TRBJ1-2,TRBV9,-,CASSPPGGWGGGYTF,TGTGCCAGCAGCCCCCCCGGGGGGTGGGGGGGAGGCTACACCTTC
-,TRBJ1-1,TRBV7-9,-,CASSRDIVTEAFF,TGTGCCAGCAGCCGGGACATTGTCACTGAAGCTTTCTTT
few,TRBJ2-3,TRBV12-3/TRBV12-4,-,CASRQQGTDTQYF,TGTGCCAGCAGACAACAGGGTACAGATACGCAGTATTTT
-,TRBJ1-3,TRBV6-1,-,CASSEVLGGTGNTIYF,TGTGCCAGCAGTGAAGTTTTGGGGGGAACTGGAAACACCATATATTTT
-,TRBJ1-1,TRBV5-1,-,CASSLTRGAAEAFF,TGCGCCAGCAGCTTAACCCGGGGGGCGGCTGAAGCTTTCTTT
-,TRBJ1-2,TRBV4-3,-,CASSQAQAGGYTF,TGCGCCAGCAGCCAAGCCCAAGCGGGTGGCTACACCTTC
-,TRBJ2-7,TRBV3-1/TRBV3-2,TRBD1,CASSRGQGDEQYF,TGTGCCAGCAGCCGAGGACAGGGAGACGAGCAGTACTTC
-,TRBJ1-1,TRBV10-3,TRBD1,CATEDRASNTEAFF,TGTGCCACCGAGGACAGGGCATCGAACACTGAAGCTTTCTTT
-,TRBJ1-1,TRBV11-3,-,CASSFGGKDTEAFF,TGTGCCAGCAGCTTTGGGGGCAAGGACACTGAAGCTTTCTTT
-,TRBJ2-3,TRBV30,-,CAFGGPPDTQYF,TGTGCCTTCGGGGGGCCCCCAGATACGCAGTATTTT
-,TRBJ1-4,TRBV7-2,TRBD1,CASSLRQGLNEKLFF,TGTGCCAGCAGCCTTCGACAGGGCCTAAATGAAAAACTGTTTTTT
-,TRBJ2-1,TRBV2,TRBD2,CASRESGGAYNEQFF,TGTGCCAGCAGGGAAAGCGGGGGGGCTTACAATGAGCAGTTCTTC
-,TRBJ1-1,TRBV11-2,TRBD1,CASSLGDRMNTEAFF,TGTGCCAGCAGCTTGGGGGACAGAATGAACACTGAAGCTTTCTTT
-,TRBJ1-2,TRBV7-9,TRBD1,CASSERQGPYGYTF,TGTGCCAGCAGCGAACGACAGGGGCCCTATGGCTACACCTTC
-,TRBJ2-5,TRBV25-1,TRBD1,CASSQGAETQYF,TGTGCCAGCAGCCAGGGGGCAGAGACCCAGTACTTC
-,TRBJ1-2,TRBV6-6,TRBD1,CASSPPGQGYGYTF,TGTGCCAGCAGTCCTCCGGGACAGGGGTATGGCTACACCTTC
few,TRBJ1-6,TRBV4-1,TRBD1,CASSQGQGGSPLHF,TGCGCCAGCAGCCAAGGACAGGGAGGATCACCCCTCCACTTT
-,TRBJ2-3,TRBV29-1,TRBD1,CSAGQVRELADTQYF,TGCAGCGCCGGACAGGTTCGAGAGTTGGCAGATACGCAGTATTTT
-,TRBJ1-5,TRBV5-8,TRBD1,CAASRVGQADQPQHF,TGTGCCGCAAGTCGGGTGGGACAGGCAGATCAGCCCCAGCATTTT
-,TRBJ2-4,TRBV2,-,CASRTAISKNIQYF,TGTGCCAGCAGAACCGCGATCTCCAAAAACATTCAGTACTTC
few,TRBJ1-1,TRBV5-1,TRBD1,CASSLRTGGFFEAFF,TGCGCCAGCAGCTTGCGGACAGGCGGTTTTTTTGAAGCTTTCTTT
-,TRBJ2-1,TRBV30,TRBD2,CAWSAGLAGGNEQFF,TGTGCCTGGAGCGCGGGACTAGCGGGGGGGAACGAGCAGTTCTTC
-,TRBJ1-5,TRBV30,-,CAWSVSSDQPQHF,TGTGCCTGGAGTGTTAGCAGTGATCAGCCCCAGCATTTT
-,TRBJ1-1,TRBV7-2,-,CASRKQVAEAFF,TGTGCCAGCAGAAAACAGGTAGCTGAAGCTTTCTTT
-,TRBJ1-5,TRBV30,-,CAWSVQENQPQHF,TGTGCCTGGAGTGTACAGGAGAATCAGCCCCAGCATTTT
-,TRBJ2-3,TRBV30,TRBD2,CAWGLAGGFSTDTQYF,TGTGCCTGGGGACTAGCGGGGGGCTTTAGCACAGATACGCAGTATTTT
-,TRBJ2-5,TRBV6-2/TRBV6-3,-,CASSYLWGPQETQYF,TGTGCCAGCAGTTACTTATGGGGGCCCCAAGAGACCCAGTACTTC
-,TRBJ1-2,TRBV7-2,TRBD1,CASSPGQGNGYTF,TGTGCCAGCAGCCCGGGACAGGGCAATGGCTACACCTTC
-,TRBJ2-1,TRBV3-1/TRBV3-2,-,CASSQAYGAGSYNEQFF,TGTGCCAGCAGCCAAGCGTACGGCGCGGGGTCCTACAATGAGCAGTTCTTC
-,TRBJ1-5,TRBV10-3,-,CAISVTGLEQPQHF,TGTGCCATCAGTGTAACAGGGTTGGAGCAGCCCCAGCATTTT
-,TRBJ1-1,TRBV7-2,-,CASSLKGLMNTEAFF,TGTGCCAGCAGCTTAAAGGGGCTCATGAACACTGAAGCTTTCTTT
-,TRBJ1-2,TRBV11-2,-,CASSPGLGSYGYTF,TGTGCCAGCAGCCCAGGACTGGGATCCTATGGCTACACCTTC
-,TRBJ1-6,TRBV27,-,CASSNGGAGNSPLHF,TGTGCCAGCAGTAATGGGGGGGCGGGTAATTCACCCCTCCACTTT
few,TRBJ2-3,TRBV5-4,TRBD2,CASSWSSGVTDTQYF,TGTGCCAGCAGCTGGTCTAGCGGGGTTACAGATACGCAGTATTTT
-,TRBJ1-6,TRBV19,-,CASGEGPELVALHF,TGTGCCAGTGGGGAGGGGCCCGAACTTGTCGCCCTCCACTTT
-,TRBJ2-2,TRBV7-2,TRBD1,CASRPDRGTGELFF,TGTGCCAGCAGACCCGACAGGGGCACCGGGGAGCTGTTTTTT
-,TRBJ1-2,TRBV4-1,-,CASSQARSNYGYTF,TGCGCCAGCAGCCAAGCCAGGTCTAACTATGGCTACACCTTC
-,TRBJ1-5,TRBV5-6,TRBD1,CASSWGTGLMQPQHF,TGTGCCAGCAGCTGGGGGACAGGACTAATGCAGCCCCAGCATTTT
-,TRBJ1-5,TRBV19,TRBD1,CASSMAAGGSFLNQPQHF,TGTGCCAGTAGTATGGCGGCAGGGGGCAGCTTTTTAAATCAGCCCCAGCATTTT
-,TRBJ2-1,TRBV5-1,TRBD1,CASSLAGQGFNEQFF,TGCGCCAGCAGCTTGGCGGGACAGGGGTTCAATGAGCAGTTCTTC
-,TRBJ2-3,TRBV6-2/TRBV6-3,-,CASSLAGQGRTDTQYF,TGTGCCAGCAGTTTGGCCGGGCAGGGCCGCACAGATACGCAGTATTTT
-,TRBJ2-1,TRBV12-3/TRBV12-4,-,CASRRDSRVEQFF,TGTGCCAGCAGGCGGGACTCCAGAGTTGAGCAGTTCTTC
-,TRBJ1-1,TRBV11-3,-,CASSPPSEAFF,TGTGCCAGCAGCCCCCCATCTGAAGCTTTCTTT
-,TRBJ1-6,TRBV4-3,-,CASSQDHGENSPLHF,TGCGCCAGCAGCCAAGATCATGGGGAGAATTCACCCCTCCACTTT
many,TRBJ1-2,TRBV18,TRBD1,CASSMDRVDGYTF,TGTGCCAGCTCAATGGACAGGGTGGATGGCTACACCTTC
-,TRBJ1-1,TRBV25-1,-,CASSGEKNTEAFF,TGTGCCAGCAGTGGGGAGAAGAACACTGAAGCTTTCTTT
-,TRBJ1-1,TRBV19,-,CASSMTVVTEAFF,TGTGCCAGTAGTATGACAGTGGTCACTGAAGCTTTCTTT
-,TRBJ2-5,TRBV5-1,TRBD2,CASSHGTSGQETQYF,TGCGCCAGCAGCCACGGGACTAGCGGGCAAGAGACCCAGTACTTC
-,TRBJ1-1,TRBV7-3,-,CASSSGQLNTEAFF,TGTGCCAGCAGCTCCGGACAGCTGAACACTGAAGCTTTCTTT
-,TRBJ1-1,TRBV18,-,CASSLGQGSHEAFF,TGTGCCAGCTCCCTGGGGCAGGGGTCCCACGAAGCTTTCTTT
-,TRBJ1-2,TRBV9,-,CASSVEGVTGYTF,TGTGCCAGCAGCGTAGAAGGGGTTACGGGCTACACCTTC
-,TRBJ1-2,TRBV19,-,CASSIRGKEAYGYTF,TGTGCCAGTAGTATAAGGGGGAAGGAAGCCTATGGCTACACCTTC